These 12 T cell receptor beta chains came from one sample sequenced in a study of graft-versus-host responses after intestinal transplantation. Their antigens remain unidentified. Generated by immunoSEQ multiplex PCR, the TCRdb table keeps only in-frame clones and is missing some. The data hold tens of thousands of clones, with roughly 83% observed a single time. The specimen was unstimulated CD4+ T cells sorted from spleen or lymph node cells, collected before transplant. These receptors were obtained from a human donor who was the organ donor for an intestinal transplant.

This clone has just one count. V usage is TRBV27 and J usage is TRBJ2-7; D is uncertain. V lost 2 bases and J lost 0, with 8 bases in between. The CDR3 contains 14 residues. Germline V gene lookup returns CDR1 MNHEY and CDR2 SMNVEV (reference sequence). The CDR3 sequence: CASSLGRTSYEQYF. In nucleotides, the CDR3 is TGTGCCAGCAGTTTAGGACGGACCTCCTACGAGCAGTACTTC.

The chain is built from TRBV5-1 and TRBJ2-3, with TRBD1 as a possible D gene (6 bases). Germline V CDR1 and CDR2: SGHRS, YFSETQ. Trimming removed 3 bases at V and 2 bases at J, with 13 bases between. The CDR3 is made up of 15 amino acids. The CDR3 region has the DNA TGCGCCAGCAGCTGGGGACAAGTCTTCACAGATACGCAGTATTTT. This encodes CASSWGQVFTDTQYF.

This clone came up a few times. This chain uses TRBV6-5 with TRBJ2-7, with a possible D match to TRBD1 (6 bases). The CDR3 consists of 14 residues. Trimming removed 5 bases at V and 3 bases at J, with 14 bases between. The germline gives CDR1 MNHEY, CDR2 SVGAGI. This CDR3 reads CASSPERGIYEQYF. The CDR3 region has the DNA TGTGCCAGCAGTCCCGAAAGGGGGATCTACGAGCAGTACTTC.

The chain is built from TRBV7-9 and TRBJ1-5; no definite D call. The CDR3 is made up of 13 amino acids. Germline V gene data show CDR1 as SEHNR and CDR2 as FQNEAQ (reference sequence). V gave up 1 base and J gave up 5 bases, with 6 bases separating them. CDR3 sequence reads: CASSLGLDQPQHF. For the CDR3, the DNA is TGTGCCAGCAGCTTAGGGTTGGATCAGCCCCAGCATTTT.

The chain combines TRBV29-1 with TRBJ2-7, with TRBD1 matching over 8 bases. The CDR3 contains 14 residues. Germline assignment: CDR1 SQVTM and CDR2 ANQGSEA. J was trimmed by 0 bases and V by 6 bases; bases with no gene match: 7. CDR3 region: CSVVGQGSSYEQYF. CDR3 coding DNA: TGCAGCGTCGTTGGACAGGGAAGCTCCTACGAGCAGTACTTC.

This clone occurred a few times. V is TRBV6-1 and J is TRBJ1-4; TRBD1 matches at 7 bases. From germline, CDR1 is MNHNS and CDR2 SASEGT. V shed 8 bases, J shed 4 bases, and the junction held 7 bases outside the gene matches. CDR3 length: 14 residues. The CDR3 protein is CASGLTGLNEKLFF. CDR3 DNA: TGTGCCAGCGGACTGACAGGGCTTAATGAAAAACTGTTTTTT.

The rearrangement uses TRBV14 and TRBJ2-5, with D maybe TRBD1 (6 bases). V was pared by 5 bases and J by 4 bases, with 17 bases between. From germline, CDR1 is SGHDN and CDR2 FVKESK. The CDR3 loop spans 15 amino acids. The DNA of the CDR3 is TGTGCCAGCAGCGCAAGGGGAACAGGGCGAGAGACCCAGTACTTC. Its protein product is CASSARGTGRETQYF.

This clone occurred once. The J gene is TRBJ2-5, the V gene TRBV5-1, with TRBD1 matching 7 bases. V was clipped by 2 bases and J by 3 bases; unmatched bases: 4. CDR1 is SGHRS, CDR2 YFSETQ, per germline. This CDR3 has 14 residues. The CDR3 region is CASSFGTAKETQYF. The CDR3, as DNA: TGCGCCAGCAGCTTCGGGACAGCCAAAGAGACCCAGTACTTC.

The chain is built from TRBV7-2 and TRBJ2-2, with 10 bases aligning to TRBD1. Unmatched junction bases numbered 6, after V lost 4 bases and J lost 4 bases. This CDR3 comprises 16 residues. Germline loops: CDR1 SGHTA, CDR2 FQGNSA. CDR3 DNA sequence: TGTGCCAGCAGCTCAAGACAGGGGGCGAGCACCGGGGAGCTGTTTTTT. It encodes CASSSRQGASTGELFF. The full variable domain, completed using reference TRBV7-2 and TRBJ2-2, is GAGVSQSPSNKVTEKGKDVELRCDPISGHTALYWYRQSLGQGLEFLIYFQGNSAPDKSGLPSDRFSAERTGGSVSTLTIQRTQQEDSAVYLCASSSRQGASTGELFFGEGSRLTVL.

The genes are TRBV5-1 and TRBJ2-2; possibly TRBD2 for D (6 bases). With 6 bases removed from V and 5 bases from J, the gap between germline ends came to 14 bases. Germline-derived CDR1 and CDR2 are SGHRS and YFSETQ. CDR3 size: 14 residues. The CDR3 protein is CASTNLAPTGELFF. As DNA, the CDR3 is TGCGCCAGCACAAATCTAGCGCCAACCGGGGAGCTGTTTTTT.

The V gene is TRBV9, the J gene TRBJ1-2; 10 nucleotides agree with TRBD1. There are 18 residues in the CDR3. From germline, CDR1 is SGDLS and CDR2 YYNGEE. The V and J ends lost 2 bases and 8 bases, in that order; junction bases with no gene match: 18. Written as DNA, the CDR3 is TGTGCCAGCAGCGTGGGGACCCGGGACAGGGGTCTCCGAGGCGGCTACACCTTC. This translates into CASSVGTRDRGLRGGYTF. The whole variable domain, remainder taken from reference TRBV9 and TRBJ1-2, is DSGVTQTPKHLITATGQRVTLRCSPRSGDLSVYWYQQSLDQGLQFLIQYYNGEERAKGNILERFSAQQFPDLHSELNLSSLELGDSALYFCASSVGTRDRGLRGGYTFGSGTRLTVV.

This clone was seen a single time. The CDR3 is CASSFSIGGDSPNEKLFF. CDR3 bases: TGTGCCAGCAGTTTCAGTATTGGAGGGGACAGCCCTAATGAAAAACTGTTTTTT. The rearrangement joins TRBV27 to TRBJ1-4, with 7 bases matching TRBD1. After removal of 3 bases from V and 3 bases from J, the junction contained 13 bases not matched to a gene. Germline V gene sequence: CDR1 MNHEY, CDR2 SMNVEV (reference sequence). The CDR3 loop spans 18 amino acids.